One and the same sample provided the 31 T cell receptor beta chains below, sequenced in a study of blood T cell repertoires in COVID-19. Sequencing was performed with immunoSEQ multiplex PCR; in TCRdb, only in-frame clones are kept and a portion is missing. The sample includes about 180,000 clones, approximately 85% of them seen just once. The sequencing input was PBMCs or T cells enriched from blood (not recorded which). These receptors all stem from a woman aged 25 to 39 who had recovered from COVID-19.

This clone was seen a single time. V gene TRBV24-1 combines with J gene TRBJ1-2; 8 nucleotides line up with TRBD1. The junction had 9 bases not matched to a gene; V was cut back by 1 base and J by 6 bases. The CDR3 sequence is 16 residues long. Germline V gene sequence: CDR1 KGHDR, CDR2 SFDVKD. The CDR3 loop reads CATSDFSDRGLDGYTF. The CDR3 bases are TGTGCCACCAGTGATTTCTCCGACAGGGGACTCGATGGCTACACCTTC.

Many counts were recorded for this clone. The chain uses TRBV28 and TRBJ1-4, with 9 bases fitting TRBD1. V lost 6 bases, J lost 7 bases, and 9 bases stayed unmatched. The CDR3 totals 15 residues. From germline, CDR1 is MDHEN and CDR2 SYDVKM. This CDR3 is CASRNTGGAGEKLFF. The CDR3 DNA follows: TGTGCCAGCAGGAATACAGGGGGCGCCGGTGAAAAACTGTTTTTT.

The genes are TRBV4-1 and TRBJ1-2; 7 nucleotides line up with TRBD1. The CDR3 has 16 amino acids. Per germline, CDR1 MGHRA and CDR2 YSYEKL. V lost 1 base, J lost 5 bases, and 10 bases stayed unmatched. The CDR3 nucleotides read TGCGCCAGCAGCCAAGGGGCAGGGGGAAAGGAATATGGCTACACCTTC. It encodes CASSQGAGGKEYGYTF.

This rearrangement joins TRBV7-9 to TRBJ1-1, with no clear D. V lost 6 bases to trimming and J lost 2 bases, with 16 bases between them. From germline, CDR1 is SEHNR and CDR2 FQNEAQ (reference sequence). This CDR3 has 15 amino acids. Here the CDR3 reads CASRQPNDINTEAFF. CDR3 nucleotide sequence: TGTGCCAGCAGGCAGCCAAATGACATTAACACTGAAGCTTTCTTT.

The count of this clone is one. The rearrangement uses TRBV15 and TRBJ2-7; TRBD1 is a possible D gene (6 bases). Germline lookup yields CDR1 LNHNV and CDR2 YYDKDF (reference sequence). V was pared by 2 bases and J by 3 bases, with 11 bases between. This CDR3 contains 14 residues. This CDR3 reads CATSRPGTLYEQYF. CDR3 DNA: TGTGCCACCAGCAGACCCGGGACACTCTACGAGCAGTACTTC.

The sample holds a few counts of this clone. V gene TRBV7-9 combines with J gene TRBJ2-7; D unclear. This CDR3 has 13 amino acids. Trimming took off 0 bases at V and 1 base at J, with 4 bases between the two ends. Germline CDR1 and CDR2: SEHNR and FQNEAQ (reference sequence). The CDR3 protein is CASSLANSYEQYF. For the CDR3, the DNA is TGTGCCAGCAGCTTAGCCAATTCCTACGAGCAGTACTTC.

The J gene is TRBJ2-3, the V gene TRBV30, with TRBD2 matching over 9 bases. The germline CDR1 and CDR2 sequences are GTSNPN and SVGIG (reference sequence). Trimming at V came to 2 bases and at J to 1 base, leaving 7 bases not matched to a gene. The CDR3 is made up of 16 amino acids. Written as DNA, the CDR3 is TGTGCCTGGAGTCCTGGGGGACTAGCAGGCACAGATACGCAGTATTTT. The encoded protein is CAWSPGGLAGTDTQYF.

This chain joins TRBV6-2 or TRBV6-3 and TRBJ2-5; TRBD1 matches 7 bases. Germline V lookup: CDR1 MNHEY, CDR2 SVGEGT. The V gene end was trimmed by 2 bases and the J gene end by 7 bases; junction bases not matched to a gene: 7. This CDR3 is built from 14 residues. CDR3 in amino acids: CASSYPRQGGTQYF. The CDR3 nucleotides are TGTGCCAGCAGTTACCCCCGACAGGGTGGGACCCAGTACTTC.

The chain is built from TRBV7-3 and TRBJ2-2, with 9 bases aligning to TRBD2. CDR3 length: 16 amino acids. The V segment lost 3 bases and the J segment 4 bases; nucleotides outside the gene matches: 6. Per the germline V gene, CDR1 is SGHTA and CDR2 is FQGTGA. The CDR3 here is CASSFVAGEGTGELFF. In DNA form, the CDR3 reads TGTGCCAGCAGCTTTGTAGCGGGAGAGGGCACCGGGGAGCTGTTTTTT.

This clone was found once. The chain joins TRBV12-3 or TRBV12-4 to TRBJ1-2; D unclear. The CDR3 contains 12 residues. V lost 7 bases and J lost 4, with 10 bases in between. The chain's CDR3 is CASTDEGYGYTF. The CDR3 DNA follows: TGTGCCAGCACAGATGAGGGCTATGGCTACACCTTC.

The genes are TRBV1 and TRBJ2-5; no DNA check was done on the table's D call, TRBD2. TRBV1 is recorded as a pseudogene. This CDR3 has 14 residues. CDR3 loop: CTSSQDPHGETQYF. In DNA, the CDR3 is TGCACCAGCAGCCAAGATCCCCACGGAGAGACCCAGTACTTC.

CDR3 sequence reads: CASSGGSQGTRETQYF. The CDR3 DNA sequence: TGTGCCAGCAGTGGAGGTTCCCAGGGGACGCGGGAGACCCAGTACTTC. The rearrangement joins TRBV6-1 to TRBJ2-5; TRBD1 is a possible D gene (6 bases). Germline loops: CDR1 MNHNS, CDR2 SASEGT. The CDR3 covers 16 residues. V dropped 4 bases and J dropped 5 bases, with 20 bases sitting between them.

The chain carries TRBV7-2 and TRBJ2-7, with TRBD2 matching over 16 bases. This CDR3 comprises 15 residues. The ends lost 5 bases at V and 9 bases at J; junction bases unmatched: 7. Germline CDR1 SGHTA, CDR2 FQGNSA. DNA of the CDR3: TGTGCCAGCAGCCAGGGACTAGCGGGAGGGAGCGGGCAGTACTTC. As protein: CASSQGLAGGSGQYF.

The genes are TRBV27 and TRBJ2-1; 7 bases align to TRBD2. J gave up 4 bases and V 1 base, and 7 bases lay outside the gene matches. This CDR3 spans 16 amino acids. Germline assignment: CDR1 MNHEY and CDR2 SMNVEV (reference sequence). The CDR3 here is CASSLYGGRTYNEQFF. In DNA, the CDR3 is TGTGCCAGCAGTTTATACGGCGGGAGAACATACAATGAGCAGTTCTTC.

The rearrangement joins TRBV27 to TRBJ1-1; D might be TRBD1 (5 bases). Germline V gives CDR1 MNHEY, CDR2 SMNVEV (reference sequence). The CDR3 has 14 residues. V lost 4 bases and J lost 0, with 9 bases in between. CDR3 nucleotide sequence: TGTGCCAGCAGTTCGGGACTCCTGAACACTGAAGCTTTCTTT. Translated: CASSSGLLNTEAFF.

This clone was observed a single time. The chain has TRBV19 and TRBJ2-7, with 11 bases aligning to TRBD1. Trimming cost V 5 bases and J 3 bases; bases outside gene matches: 3. Germline loops: CDR1 LNHDA, CDR2 SQIVND (reference sequence). CDR3 length: 14 residues. DNA for the CDR3: TGTGCCAGTAGTGTGGGACAGGGGGTCTACGAGCAGTACTTC. Its translation: CASSVGQGVYEQYF. The whole variable domain, remainder taken from reference TRBV19 and TRBJ2-7, is DGGITQSPKYLFRKEGQNVTLSCEQNLNHDAMYWYRQDPGQGLRLIYYSQIVNDFQKGDIAEGYSVSREKKESFPLTVTSAQKNPTAFYLCASSVGQGVYEQYFGPGTRLTVT.

This chain links TRBV3-1 (or the pseudogene TRBV3-2) with TRBJ2-5; 9 bases fit TRBD2. Germline CDR1 is LGHDT and CDR2 is YNNKEL (reference sequence). V shed 0 bases and J 10 bases; nucleotides not matched to a gene: 9. There are 15 residues in the CDR3. CDR3 sequence (DNA): TGTGCCAGCAGCCAAGATCCCGGCGGGACTAGCCGCCAGTACTTC. It translates to CASSQDPGGTSRQYF.

This chain uses TRBV28 with TRBJ2-7; TRBD2 aligns across 8 bases. J lost 3 bases, V lost 4 bases, and 2 bases had no gene match. The CDR3 is 13 amino acids. In germline, CDR1 is MDHEN, CDR2 SYDVKM. In DNA, the CDR3 is TGTGCCAGCAGTTCGGGGGGGGGCTACGAGCAGTACTTC. It codes for CASSSGGGYEQYF.

The chain has TRBV4-1 and TRBJ2-7; TRBD2 aligns across 8 bases. V lost 6 bases and J lost 3; bases outside the gene matches: 7. This CDR3 is built from 14 residues. Germline V lookup: CDR1 MGHRA, CDR2 YSYEKL. CDR3: CASSRLAFIYEQYF. Written as DNA, the CDR3 is TGCGCCAGCAGTCGACTAGCGTTTATCTACGAGCAGTACTTC.

This chain links TRBV5-1 with TRBJ2-2; possibly TRBD2 for D (6 bases). This CDR3 is built from 18 residues. Per the germline V gene, CDR1 is SGHRS and CDR2 is YFSETQ. Trimming removed 4 bases at V and 2 bases at J, with 21 bases between. The DNA of the CDR3 is TGCGCCAGCAGCCCTCGTACCCCACTAGCTCGCAACACCGGGGAGCTGTTTTTT. Translating it yields CASSPRTPLARNTGELFF.

The chain links TRBV3-1 (or the pseudogene TRBV3-2) to TRBJ2-7, with TRBD1 matching over 8 bases. CDR1 is LGHDT, CDR2 YNNKEL, per germline (reference sequence). The CDR3 covers 17 residues. Trimming at V came to 3 bases and at J to 2 bases, leaving 12 bases not matched to a gene. The CDR3 nucleotides read TGTGCCAGCAGCCACGGACAGGGCCCCTTTGACACCTACGAGCAGTACTTC. Protein sequence: CASSHGQGPFDTYEQYF.

J is TRBJ2-2 and V is TRBV28; D may be TRBD2 (5 bases). This CDR3 comprises 19 residues. Germline-derived CDR1 and CDR2 are MDHEN and SYDVKM. With 2 bases removed from V and 7 bases from J, the gap between germline ends came to 26 bases. CDR3 sequence (DNA): TGTGCCAGCAGTTTAGGACCCCCAGGACTCGCCCCCGCGGGCGGGGAGCTGTTTTTT. Amino acid sequence: CASSLGPPGLAPAGGELFF.

J is TRBJ2-1 and V is TRBV5-1; TRBD2 might be the D (5 bases). V was clipped by 3 bases and J by 4 bases, with 8 bases between them. CDR1 and CDR2 (germline): SGHRS, YFSETQ. The CDR3 length is 13 residues. The CDR3 reads CASSSREYNEQFF. The DNA for the CDR3 is TGCGCCAGCAGCTCTCGGGAATACAATGAGCAGTTCTTC.

The J gene is TRBJ2-1, the V gene TRBV5-5, with D perhaps TRBD2 (6 bases). CDR3 length: 13 residues. Germline V gives CDR1 SGHKS, CDR2 YYEKEE (reference sequence). V was cut by 5 bases and J by 8 bases, with 14 bases left in between. The chain's CDR3 is CASRAGASDEQFF. The CDR3 nucleotides are TGTGCCAGCAGGGCCGGAGCTAGCGATGAGCAGTTCTTC.

This clone occurred a few times. V usage is TRBV28 and J usage is TRBJ2-4, with 11 bases that match TRBD2. Germline CDR1 MDHEN, CDR2 SYDVKM. With V trimmed by 6 bases and J by 4 bases, 2 bases remained unmatched. This CDR3 has 14 residues. CDR3 loop: CASRGTSGKNIQYF. CDR3 coding DNA: TGTGCCAGCAGGGGGACTAGCGGTAAAAACATTCAGTACTTC.

The genes are TRBV7-6 and TRBJ1-1; D is uncertain. The germline V gene has CDR1 SGHVS and CDR2 FNYEAQ. The germline V and J ends were trimmed by 5 bases and 6 bases, with 13 bases remaining between them. The CDR3 length is 13 residues. The CDR3: CASSPTVHSEAFF. Here the CDR3 DNA reads TGTGCCAGCAGCCCAACAGTCCACTCTGAAGCTTTCTTT.

This clone has just a few counts. V and J are TRBV6-1 and TRBJ2-1; weak D call: TRBD1 (5 bases). Germline V gives CDR1 MNHNS, CDR2 SASEGT. Trimming shortened V by 3 bases and J by 8 bases, and 14 bases separated the two germline ends. The CDR3 is made up of 14 amino acids. For the CDR3, the DNA is TGTGCCAGCAGTGACAGGGTGTTTCTGGATGAGCAGTTCTTC. It specifies CASSDRVFLDEQFF.

The CDR3 region has the DNA TGTGCCAGCAGCTTTGACTCAGCCTACAATGAGCAGTTCTTC. Translating gives CASSFDSAYNEQFF. V is TRBV11-2 and J is TRBJ2-1; no reliable D call. The CDR3 runs to 14 residues. From germline, CDR1 is SGHAT and CDR2 FQNNGV. V lost 3 bases to trimming and J lost 2 bases, with 8 bases between them.

V gene TRBV28 combines with J gene TRBJ1-6; no clear D. This CDR3 has 13 amino acids. CDR1 and CDR2 from the germline V gene are MDHEN and SYDVKM. Trimming removed 5 bases at V and 6 bases at J, with 8 bases between. CDR3 residues: CASSVLLNSPLHF. The CDR3 region has the DNA TGTGCCAGCAGTGTCCTCCTTAATTCACCCCTCCACTTT.

The genes are TRBV4-2 and TRBJ2-7; D is perhaps TRBD2 (5 bases). The CDR3 has 15 residues. Germline-derived CDR1 and CDR2 are LGHNA and YNFKEQ. The V and J ends lost 1 base and 4 bases respectively, with 14 bases between them. CDR3 nucleotides: TGTGCCAGCAGCCAAGTTATGGCTAGCCGGTACGAGCAGTACTTC. Its protein product is CASSQVMASRYEQYF.

This chain connects TRBV29-1 to TRBJ1-2; no reliable D call. This CDR3 has 13 residues. V lost 2 bases to trimming and J lost 0 bases, with 7 bases between them. CDR1 is SQVTM and CDR2 is ANQGSEA in the germline V gene. CDR3 region: CSVESGTNYGYTF. The CDR3 DNA follows: TGCAGCGTTGAATCCGGGACTAACTATGGCTACACCTTC.